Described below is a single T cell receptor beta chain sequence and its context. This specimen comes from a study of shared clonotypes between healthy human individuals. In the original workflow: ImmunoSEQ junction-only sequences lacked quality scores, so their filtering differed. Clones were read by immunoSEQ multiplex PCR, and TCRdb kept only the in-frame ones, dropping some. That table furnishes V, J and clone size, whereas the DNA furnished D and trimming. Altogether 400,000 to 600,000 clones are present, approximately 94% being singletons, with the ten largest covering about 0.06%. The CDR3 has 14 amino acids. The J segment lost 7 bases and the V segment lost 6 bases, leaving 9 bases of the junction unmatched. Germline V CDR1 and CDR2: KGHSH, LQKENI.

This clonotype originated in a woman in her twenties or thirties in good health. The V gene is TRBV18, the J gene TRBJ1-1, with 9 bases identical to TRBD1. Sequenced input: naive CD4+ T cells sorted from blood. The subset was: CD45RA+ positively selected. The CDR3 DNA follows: TGTGCCAGCTCGGGAGGACAGGGGTTCTTTGAAGCTTTCTTT. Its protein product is CASSGGQGFFEAFF.